This TCR beta chain originates from a study of neurological immune-mediated disorders. From the 5' RACE reads, TCRdb called clonotypes with MiXCR, one entry per CDR3 protein. Of tens of thousands of distinct CDR3 sequences listed, 10% are singletons. Study-wide findings and caveats: Falling below healthy controls, multiple sclerosis showed the least TCR clonal expansion, while HTLV-1-associated myelopathy showed the most.

Concerning this clonotype: Its antigen is not identified.

V lost 6 bases to trimming and J lost 0 bases; unmatched junction nucleotides: 16. The CDR3 covers 18 residues. Material for sequencing was PBMCs. The rearrangement uses TRBV12-3 or TRBV12-4 and TRBJ1-1; 7 bases line up with TRBD1. The receptor's source is a woman in her 30s with HTLV-1-associated myelopathy (HAM/TSP). DNA for the CDR3: TGTGCCAGCAGCCTGAGGAGGGACAGATGGAGGATGAACACTGAAGCTTTCTTT. Translating it yields CASSLRRDRWRMNTEAFF.